This passage covers 24 T cell receptor beta chains from one sample sequenced in a study of blood T cell repertoires in COVID-19. The method was immunoSEQ multiplex PCR; TCRdb's version includes in-frame clones alone and lacks a portion of them. The data hold about 170,000 clones, with approximately 77% observed a single time. Sequences were obtained from peripheral blood. These receptors were obtained from a woman aged 80 or older with active or convalescent COVID-19.

The chain links TRBV5-4 to TRBJ1-3, with a possible D match to TRBD1 (5 bases). CDR3 size: 15 residues. Germline CDR1 SGHNT, CDR2 YYREEE (reference sequence). The germline V and J ends were trimmed by 4 bases and 0 bases, with 11 bases remaining between them. The CDR3 loop is CASSNRQNSGNTIYF. CDR3 DNA sequence: TGTGCCAGCAGCAACCGACAGAACTCTGGAAACACCATATATTTT.

This chain links TRBV5-6 with TRBJ1-2; D is possibly TRBD1 (5 bases). The CDR3 is 12 amino acids. Germline V lookup: CDR1 SGHDT, CDR2 YYEEEE. V dropped 4 bases and J dropped 3 bases, with 7 bases sitting between them. DNA of the CDR3: TGTGCCAGCAGCCTCAGGGACTATGGCTACACCTTC. It specifies CASSLRDYGYTF.

The chain couples TRBV9 to TRBJ2-3; D may be TRBD1 (6 bases). Germline V lookup: CDR1 SGDLS, CDR2 YYNGEE. CDR3 length: 14 amino acids. V lost 4 bases and J lost 4, with 13 bases in between. CDR3 amino acids: CASSLQGQPDTQYF. The CDR3, as DNA: TGTGCCAGCAGCCTCCAAGGACAGCCAGATACGCAGTATTTT.

The chain recombines TRBV9 with TRBJ1-1, with 8 bases lining up with TRBD1. The J segment lost 2 bases and the V segment lost 0 bases, leaving 9 bases of the junction unmatched. There are 17 residues in the CDR3. Germline V lookup: CDR1 SGDLS, CDR2 YYNGEE. The CDR3 DNA sequence: TGTGCCAGCAGCGTAGGGCCGGGGACAGGAGGTAACACTGAAGCTTTCTTT. This sequence encodes CASSVGPGTGGNTEAFF.

This chain joins TRBV11-3 and TRBJ2-5; 10 positions agree with TRBD2. CDR1 and CDR2 (germline): SGHNT, YENEEA. The CDR3 runs to 16 residues. J gave up 5 bases and V 5 bases, and 11 bases lay outside the gene matches. The CDR3 coding sequence is TGTGCCAGCAGCCCAGGGGGCCTAGCGGGAGTGGAGACCCAGTACTTC. It is translated as CASSPGGLAGVETQYF.

The chain links TRBV2 to TRBJ1-5; 10 positions agree with TRBD1. The length of the CDR3 is 13 residues. CDR1 and CDR2 from the germline V gene are SNHLY and FYNNEI. Trimming at V came to 11 bases and at J to 5 bases, leaving 6 bases not matched to a gene. CDR3 bases: TGTGCCGCCTCCGGGACAGGGGATCAGCCCCAGCATTTT. Protein sequence: CAASGTGDQPQHF.

The chain combines TRBV19 with TRBJ2-7, with 11 positions matching TRBD2. The CDR3 extends over 15 amino acids. Germline CDR1 reads LNHDA; CDR2 reads SQIVND (reference sequence). V gave up 5 bases and J gave up 2 bases; unmatched junction bases: 5. CDR3 loop: CASSAGTSGTYEQYF. The DNA of the CDR3 is TGTGCCAGTAGTGCTGGGACTAGCGGTACCTACGAGCAGTACTTC.

This CDR3 is CASSEIRGTVGELFF. The CDR3 coding sequence is TGTGCCAGCAGTGAAATCAGGGGTACGGTCGGGGAGCTGTTTTTT. The genes are TRBV6-1 and TRBJ2-2, with D possibly matching TRBD1 (6 bases). Trimming stripped 2 bases from V and 7 bases from J, with 14 bases between. Germline values: CDR1 MNHNS, CDR2 SASEGT. The CDR3 length is 15 residues.

The CDR3 DNA reads as TGTGCCAGCACCCCGGGGGGGTGGGCCACTGAAGCTTTCTTT. This sequence encodes CASTPGGWATEAFF. The chain uses TRBV3-1 (or the pseudogene TRBV3-2) and TRBJ1-1, with a weak D call TRBD1 (5 bases). V gave up 7 bases and J gave up 4 bases, with 16 bases separating them. CDR1 and CDR2 from the germline V gene are LGHDT and YNNKEL (reference sequence). This CDR3 is 14 amino acids long.

This chain connects TRBV7-3 to TRBJ2-7, with 9 bases that match TRBD1. The CDR3 spans 15 residues. Germline V CDR1 and CDR2: SGHTA, FQGTGA. J gave up 7 bases and V 5 bases, and 12 bases lay outside the gene matches. CDR3 sequence reads: CASSLRPTGGPEQYF. The DNA of the CDR3 is TGTGCCAGCAGCCTCCGTCCGACAGGGGGTCCGGAGCAGTACTTC.

As to this clone: A much bigger clone sits one base away, suggesting this may be a read error. The genes are TRBV7-8 and TRBJ1-1; TRBD1 might be the D (5 bases). The CDR3 is made up of 13 amino acids. From germline, CDR1 is SGHVS and CDR2 FQNEAQ. V shed 3 bases and J shed 2 bases, with 7 bases lying between them. The chain's CDR3 is CASSFDSNTEAFF. For the CDR3, the DNA is TGTGCCAGCAGCTTTGACAGTAACACTGAAGCTTTCTTT.

This chain joins TRBV23-1 and TRBJ1-5, with TRBD1 identical over 8 bases. TRBV23-1 is sorted into the ORF group, with uncertain function. The CDR3 covers 16 residues. Germline trimming cut 2 bases from V and 6 bases from J; bases unmatched to any gene: 9. DNA for the CDR3: TGCGCCAGCAGTCAACGGACAGGGATTGTTGGTCAGCCCCAGCATTTT. Its protein is CASSQRTGIVGQPQHF.

The gene calls are TRBV2 and TRBJ1-6; D gene uncertain. Germline V gives CDR1 SNHLY, CDR2 FYNNEI. V lost 7 bases, J lost 8 bases, and 12 bases lay in between. This CDR3 is 13 amino acids long. In DNA form, the CDR3 reads TGTGCCAGCATGGATACGAGGGATTCACCCCTCCACTTT. Encoded protein: CASMDTRDSPLHF.

This chain uses TRBV6-5 with TRBJ2-5, with a tentative D call TRBD2 (6 bases). Germline V gene lookup returns CDR1 MNHEY and CDR2 SVGAGI. Trimming took 8 bases from V and 5 from J, leaving 18 bases between them. The CDR3 loop spans 14 amino acids. CDR3 DNA: TGTGCCAGCGGGGCCGGGAGCGTTGGGGAGACCCAGTACTTC. Protein sequence: CASGAGSVGETQYF.

The genes are TRBV3-1 (or the pseudogene TRBV3-2) and TRBJ1-6, with D maybe TRBD1 (6 bases). This CDR3 region has 13 residues. Germline CDR1 reads LGHDT; CDR2 reads YNNKEL (reference sequence). Trimming cost V 7 bases and J 7 bases, with 11 bases left between them. The CDR3 DNA sequence: TGTGCCAGCACCACAGGGAAAAATTCACCCCTCCACTTT. Protein product: CASTTGKNSPLHF.

This chain links TRBV18 with TRBJ1-4, with 7 bases lining up with TRBD1. V gave up 3 bases and J gave up 8 bases; unmatched junction bases: 6. From germline, CDR1 is KGHSH and CDR2 LQKENI. This CDR3 has 14 residues. In DNA form, the CDR3 reads TGTGCCAGCTCACCTTCGGCACAGGGGGAAAAACTGTTTTTT. Amino acid sequence: CASSPSAQGEKLFF. The full variable domain, with the rest looked up from reference TRBV18 and TRBJ1-4, is NAGVMQNPRHLVRRRGQEARLRCSPMKGHSHVYWYRQLPEEGLKFMVYLQKENIIDESGMPKERFSAEFPKEGPSILRIQQVVRGDSAAYFCASSPSAQGEKLFFGSGTQLSVL.

The chain is built from TRBV7-9 and TRBJ2-2, with D unclear. Germline V gene data show CDR1 as SEHNR and CDR2 as FQNEAQ (reference sequence). CDR3 size: 13 residues. The V and J ends lost 5 bases and 3 bases respectively, with 7 bases between them. The CDR3 sequence is CASSKQYTGELFF. The CDR3 region has the DNA TGTGCCAGCAGCAAACAGTACACCGGGGAGCTGTTTTTT.

CDR3 in DNA: TGTGCCAGCAGCCGGGGACTAGCGGTTGGGGAGCAGTACTTC. Translated: CASSRGLAVGEQYF. The chain joins TRBV7-2 to TRBJ2-7; 11 nucleotides match TRBD2. From germline, CDR1 is SGHTA and CDR2 FQGNSA. V lost 5 bases, J lost 7 bases, and 7 bases stayed unmatched. The CDR3 spans 14 residues.

The V call is TRBV19, the J call TRBJ1-1; 9 nucleotides match TRBD1. J gave up 4 bases and V 5 bases, and 8 bases lay outside the gene matches. Germline loops: CDR1 LNHDA, CDR2 SQIVND (reference sequence). The CDR3 loop spans 15 amino acids. CDR3 region: CASSPLGQGGTEAFF. In nucleotides, the CDR3 is TGTGCCAGTAGTCCCCTGGGACAGGGCGGCACTGAAGCTTTCTTT. Complete variable domain (other parts from reference TRBV19 and TRBJ1-1): DGGITQSPKYLFRKEGQNVTLSCEQNLNHDAMYWYRQDPGQGLRLIYYSQIVNDFQKGDIAEGYSVSREKKESFPLTVTSAQKNPTAFYLCASSPLGQGGTEAFFGQGTRLTVV.

This clone was picked up one time. The J gene is TRBJ1-2, the V gene TRBV27; D gene ambiguous. V lost 5 bases, J lost 3 bases, and 28 bases lay in between. CDR3 length equals 19 residues. CDR1 is MNHEY and CDR2 is SMNVEV in the germline V gene (reference sequence). This chain's CDR3 is CASSPSLRAPRWPYYGYTF. CDR3 DNA: TGTGCCAGCAGTCCCTCGTTGAGGGCACCTCGGTGGCCGTACTATGGCTACACCTTC.

The chain recombines TRBV28 with TRBJ1-3, with 7 bases identical to TRBD1. V gave up 5 bases and J gave up 4 bases; unmatched junction bases: 8. The CDR3 sequence is 15 residues long. CDR1 and CDR2 from the germline V gene are MDHEN and SYDVKM. The CDR3 loop is CASSRVGGIGNTIYF. The CDR3 DNA reads TGTGCCAGCAGTAGGGTAGGGGGCATCGGAAACACCATATATTTT.

This clone was seen once. This chain uses TRBV7-2 with TRBJ2-7, with a possible D match to TRBD2 (5 bases). Germline V gene data show CDR1 as SGHTA and CDR2 as FQGNSA. With 5 bases removed from V and 1 base from J, the gap between germline ends came to 12 bases. The CDR3 extends over 14 amino acids. CDR3 nucleotides: TGTGCCAGCAGCCCGTCCCTAGCATCCTACGAGCAGTACTTC. It yields the protein CASSPSLASYEQYF.

The V and J genes are TRBV28 and TRBJ1-1; 9 nucleotides match TRBD1. This CDR3 contains 16 residues. Trimming at V came to 4 bases and at J to 0 bases, leaving 6 bases not matched to a gene. In germline, CDR1 is MDHEN, CDR2 SYDVKM. In DNA form, the CDR3 reads TGTGCCAGCAGTTCGCCCGGGACAGGGCTGAACACTGAAGCTTTCTTT. Its protein product is CASSSPGTGLNTEAFF.

The chain combines TRBV5-6 with TRBJ2-5; 9 bases agree with TRBD1. The V gene end was trimmed by 4 bases and the J gene end by 1 base; junction bases not matched to a gene: 8. Germline V gives CDR1 SGHDT, CDR2 YYEEEE. CDR3 size: 16 residues. The DNA for the CDR3 is TGTGCCAGCAGCGCGCCACAGGGGGCCGGCCAAGAGACCCAGTACTTC. Translation: CASSAPQGAGQETQYF.